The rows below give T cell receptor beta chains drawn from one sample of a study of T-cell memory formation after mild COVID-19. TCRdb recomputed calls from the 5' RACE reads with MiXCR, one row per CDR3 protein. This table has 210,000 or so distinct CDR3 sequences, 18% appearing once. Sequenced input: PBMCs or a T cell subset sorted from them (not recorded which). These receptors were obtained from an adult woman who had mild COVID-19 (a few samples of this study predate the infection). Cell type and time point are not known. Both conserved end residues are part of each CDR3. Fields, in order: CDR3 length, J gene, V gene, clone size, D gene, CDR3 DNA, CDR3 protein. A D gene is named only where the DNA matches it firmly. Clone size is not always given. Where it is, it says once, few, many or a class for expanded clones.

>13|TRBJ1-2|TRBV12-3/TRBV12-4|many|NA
TGTGCCAGCACTATCAGTGTTAACTATGGCTACACCTTC
CASTISVNYGYTF
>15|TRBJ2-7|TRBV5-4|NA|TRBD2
TGTGCCAGCAGCCGAACCGGGACTAGTCGCTACGAGCAGTACTTC
CASSRTGTSRYEQYF
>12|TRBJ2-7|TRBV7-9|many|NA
TGTGCCAGCTCACCTAGCTCCTACGAGCAGTACTTC
CASSPSSYEQYF
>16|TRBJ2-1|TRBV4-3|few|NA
TGCGCCAGCAGCCAAGATGGGGCTACCCGCTACAATGAGCAGTTCTTC
CASSQDGATRYNEQFF
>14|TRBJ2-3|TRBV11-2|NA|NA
TGTGCCAGCAGCTTAGATCGCCGCACAGATACGCAGTATTTT
CASSLDRRTDTQYF
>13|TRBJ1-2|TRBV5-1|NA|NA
TGCGCCAGCAGCTTCCCTGGGGTCTATGGCTACACCTTC
CASSFPGVYGYTF
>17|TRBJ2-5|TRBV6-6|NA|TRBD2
TGTGCCAGCAGTTACTTGGGACTAGCGGGAATACAAGAGACCCAGTACTTC
CASSYLGLAGIQETQYF
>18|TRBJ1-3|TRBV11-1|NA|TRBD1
TGTGCCAGCAGCTTTCCGGGACAGGGGACACACTCTGGAAACACCATATATTTT
CASSFPGQGTHSGNTIYF
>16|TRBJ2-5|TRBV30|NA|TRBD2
TGTGCCTGGATACCTAGCGGCCTAGGGAGAGGGAAGACCCAGTACTTC
CAWIPSGLGRGKTQYF
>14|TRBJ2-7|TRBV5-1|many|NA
TGCGCCAGCAGCCTCCCGACAGGTTCCTACGAGCAGTACTTC
CASSLPTGSYEQYF
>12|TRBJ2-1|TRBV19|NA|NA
TGTGCCAGTATAGGGCGGGGTAATGAGCAGTTCTTC
CASIGRGNEQFF
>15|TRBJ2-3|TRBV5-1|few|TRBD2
TGCGCCAGCGCTAGCGGGGGGGCCCTCACAGATACGCAGTATTTT
CASASGGALTDTQYF
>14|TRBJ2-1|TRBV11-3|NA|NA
TGTGCCAGCAGCTTAGGGGGCCGGAGACAGGAGCAGTTCTTC
CASSLGGRRQEQFF
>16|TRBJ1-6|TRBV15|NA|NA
TGTGCCACCAGCAGATCAGGGGCCTCCTATAATTCACCCCTCCACTTT
CATSRSGASYNSPLHF
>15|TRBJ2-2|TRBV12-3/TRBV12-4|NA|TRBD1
TGTGCCAGCAGCCTCAGACAGGGCCCCACCGGGGAGCTGTTTTTT
CASSLRQGPTGELFF
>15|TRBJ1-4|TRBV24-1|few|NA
TGTGCCACCAGTGTCGGGGGCAGGGAGGATGAAAAACTGTTTTTT
CATSVGGREDEKLFF
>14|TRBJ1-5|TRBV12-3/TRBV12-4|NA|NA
TGTGCCAGCAGTTTGAAGACAGGAAATCAGCCCCAGCATTTT
CASSLKTGNQPQHF
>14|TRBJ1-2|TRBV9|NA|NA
TGTGCCAGCACCGCTCGGGGGCAGGGAGGCGGCTACACCTTC
CASTARGQGGGYTF
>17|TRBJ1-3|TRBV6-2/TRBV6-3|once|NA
TGTGCCAGCAGTTACATCGGGACAAGGAGGACTGGAAACACCATATATTTT
CASSYIGTRRTGNTIYF
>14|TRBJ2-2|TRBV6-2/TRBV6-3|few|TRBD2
TGTGCCAGCCGGACTAGCGGGGACACCGGGGAGCTGTTTTTT
CASRTSGDTGELFF
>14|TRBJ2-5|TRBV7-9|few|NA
TGTGCCGACCAGGGGGGATCCATCGGCGAGACCCAGTACTTC
CADQGGSIGETQYF
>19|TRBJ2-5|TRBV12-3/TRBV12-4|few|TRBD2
TGTGCCAGCAGTTTAGGGGATAGGCTAGCGGGAGTGCAAGCGGAGACCCAGTACTTC
CASSLGDRLAGVQAETQYF
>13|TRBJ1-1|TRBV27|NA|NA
TGTGCCAGCAGTCCCCTGCGGAACACTGAAGCTTTCTTT
CASSPLRNTEAFF
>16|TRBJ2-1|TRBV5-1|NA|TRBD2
TGCGCCAGCAGCCCCGGACTAGCGGGAGACCACAATGAGCAGTTCTTC
CASSPGLAGDHNEQFF
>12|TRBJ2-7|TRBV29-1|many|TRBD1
TGCAGCGCGACGACAGGGCCCTACGAGCAGTACTTC
CSATTGPYEQYF
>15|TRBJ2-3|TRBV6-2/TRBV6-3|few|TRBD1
TGTGCCAGCAGTCCGGACAGGGGGATAACAGATACGCAGTATTTT
CASSPDRGITDTQYF
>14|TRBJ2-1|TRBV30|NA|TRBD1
TGTGCCTGGAGTGACGGGACAGACGACAATGAGCAGTTCTTC
CAWSDGTDDNEQFF